These 5 T cell receptor beta chains were all obtained from the same sample, sequenced in a study of blood T cell repertoires in COVID-19. Profiled with immunoSEQ multiplex PCR; TCRdb holds only in-frame clones, not every one. The repertoire has some 200,000 clones, 89% of them found once; the top ten carry 4.8%. Input material: peripheral blood. The origin of the receptors is a woman between 40 and 55 years old with acute or convalescent COVID-19.

The chain employs TRBV7-8 and TRBJ2-5; 7 positions agree with TRBD2. The germline CDR1 and CDR2 sequences are SGHVS and FQNEAQ. With V trimmed by 5 bases and J by 9 bases, 6 bases remained unmatched. CDR3 size: 12 residues. The CDR3 DNA is TGTGCCAGCAGCATTATTCGGGGGGCCCAGTACTTC. Amino acid sequence: CASSIIRGAQYF. Combining the CDR3 with reference TRBV7-8 and TRBJ2-5 gives the whole variable domain GAGVSQSPRYKVAKRGQDVALRCDPISGHVSLFWYQQALGQGPEFLTYFQNEAQLDKSGLPSDRFFAERPEGSVSTLKIQRTQQEDSAVYLCASSIIRGAQYFGPGTRLLVL.

This chain uses TRBV7-2 with TRBJ2-3; D may be TRBD2 (7 bases). The CDR3 sequence is 17 residues long. V was trimmed by 5 bases and J by 5 bases, leaving 23 bases between them. Germline V gene sequence: CDR1 SGHTA, CDR2 FQGNSA. The CDR3 reads CASSPRGVAEGGDTQYF. In nucleotides, the CDR3 is TGTGCCAGCAGCCCCCGGGGGGTAGCGGAGGGGGGAGATACGCAGTATTTT.

The V gene is TRBV19, the J gene TRBJ2-3; tentatively, D is TRBD1 (6 bases). Germline assignment: CDR1 LNHDA and CDR2 SQIVND (reference sequence). The CDR3 sequence is 14 residues long. V shed 3 bases and J shed 5 bases, with 12 bases lying between them. CDR3 DNA: TGTGCCAGTAGTATCTACAGGGTGAGAGATACGCAGTATTTT. This encodes CASSIYRVRDTQYF.

The chain combines TRBV27 with TRBJ1-4; 9 positions agree with TRBD1. The CDR3 has 13 amino acids. V dropped 6 bases and J dropped 8; count of bases not matched to a gene: 4. Germline lookup yields CDR1 MNHEY and CDR2 SMNVEV (reference sequence). The CDR3 reads CASRGQGREKLFF. The CDR3, as DNA: TGTGCCAGCAGGGGACAGGGCCGGGAAAAACTGTTTTTT. The full variable domain, completed using reference TRBV27 and TRBJ1-4, is EAQVTQNPRYLITVTGKKLTVTCSQNMNHEYMSWYRQDPGLGLRQIYYSMNVEVTDKGDVPEGYKVSRKEKRNFPLILESPSPNQTSLYFCASRGQGREKLFFGSGTQLSVL.

This sequence joins TRBV7-2 and TRBJ1-2, with 8 bases fitting TRBD1. The length of the CDR3 is 13 residues. Looked up from germline, CDR1 is SGHTA and CDR2 is FQGNSA. V shed 5 bases, J shed 7 bases, and the junction held 6 bases outside the gene matches. CDR3 loop: CASSTRTGPGYTF. The CDR3 DNA is TGTGCCAGCAGCACTAGGACAGGGCCTGGCTACACCTTC.